The rows below give T cell receptor beta chains drawn from one sample of a study of PD-1 and CTLA-4 blockade in melanoma. Method: immunoSEQ multiplex PCR; TCRdb's copy keeps in-frame clones and lacks some. The sample carries 20,000 to 25,000 clones, around 88% recorded once. The input for sequencing was CD8+ T cells from peripheral blood, taken before anti-PD-1 treatment. The receptor set was obtained from a human donor with melanoma. CDR3s include the opening cysteine and the closing phenylalanine or tryptophan. The D gene is left open where the match is weak. The listing skips clone size in some rows; elsewhere it reads once, few, many or a size class.

d_gene	j_gene	abundance	v_gene	CDR3aa	CDR3nt
TRBD1	TRBJ2-7	once	TRBV28	CASSLRGQALYHEQYF	TGTGCCAGCAGTTTAAGGGGACAGGCGCTGTATCACGAGCAGTACTTC
-	TRBJ1-2	-	TRBV5-1	CASSPDGNYGYTF	TGCGCCAGCAGTCCGGACGGGAACTATGGCTACACCTTC
TRBD1	TRBJ1-5	-	TRBV5-1	CASSPGTGGGNQPQHF	TGCGCCAGCAGCCCCGGGACAGGGGGAGGCAATCAGCCCCAGCATTTT
TRBD1	TRBJ2-1	once	TRBV5-1	CASSESPGTASNEQFF	TGCGCCAGCAGCGAATCGCCCGGGACAGCATCCAATGAGCAGTTCTTC
-	TRBJ2-1	once	TRBV4-3	CASSREELGYNEQFF	TGCGCCAGCAGCCGTGAAGAACTAGGCTACAATGAGCAGTTCTTC
-	TRBJ1-5	-	TRBV28	CASSLGTDSNQPQHF	TGTGCCAGCAGTTTAGGAACAGATAGCAATCAGCCCCAGCATTTT
TRBD1	TRBJ2-7	-	TRBV5-1	CASSQSGTENEQYF	TGCGCCAGCAGCCAATCCGGGACAGAAAACGAGCAGTACTTC
-	TRBJ2-2	-	TRBV29-1	CSVVGKTGELFF	TGCAGCGTTGTGGGGAAGACCGGGGAGCTGTTTTTT
-	TRBJ2-7	-	TRBV5-4	CASSPLGPLKEQYF	TGTGCCAGCAGCCCATTAGGACCTCTAAAGGAGCAGTACTTC
-	TRBJ1-1	-	TRBV28	CASSTNTEAFF	TGTGCCAGCAGTACAAACACTGAAGCTTTCTTT
-	TRBJ2-7	-	TRBV29-1	CSVEGRAYEQYF	TGCAGCGTTGAAGGAAGGGCCTACGAGCAGTACTTC
-	TRBJ2-7	-	TRBV7-2	CASTERGFYEQYF	TGTGCCAGCACCGAAAGGGGGTTCTACGAGCAGTACTTC
-	TRBJ1-2	-	TRBV5-6	CASSHTNLGSYGYTF	TGTGCCAGCAGCCATACTAACTTGGGCAGCTATGGCTACACCTTC